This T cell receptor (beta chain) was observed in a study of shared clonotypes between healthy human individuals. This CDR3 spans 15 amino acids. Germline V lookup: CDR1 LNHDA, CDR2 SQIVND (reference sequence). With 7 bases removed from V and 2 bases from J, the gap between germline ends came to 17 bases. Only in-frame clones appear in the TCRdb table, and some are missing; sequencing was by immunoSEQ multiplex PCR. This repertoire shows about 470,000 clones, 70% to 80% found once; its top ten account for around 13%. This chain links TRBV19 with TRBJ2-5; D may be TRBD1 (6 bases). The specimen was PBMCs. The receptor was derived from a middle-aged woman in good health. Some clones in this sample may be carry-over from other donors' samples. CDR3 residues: CASNSLGQSQETQYF. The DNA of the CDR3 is TGTGCCAGTAATTCCCTCGGACAGTCACAAGAGACCCAGTACTTC.